Sequencing of this T cell receptor beta chain was carried out in a study of CD8 T cells in ankylosing spondylitis. Points on this clonotype: Its antigen is not identified.

For TCR beta, libraries came from quantitative 5'-RACE with molecular barcodes. One entry per CDR3 protein results from TCRdb running MiXCR on the 5' RACE reads. The sample has approximately 540,000 distinct CDR3 sequences; about an eighth are singletons. Points from the study as a whole: What appeared characteristic of ankylosing spondylitis blood was a TCR beta motif of fewer than ten highly homologous variants. Clones linked to disease were reported to show significant enrichment in matched ankylosing spondylitis synovial fluid.

CDR1 is MNHEY and CDR2 is SMNVEV in the germline V gene (reference sequence). Trimming took off 7 bases at V and 8 bases at J, with 20 bases between the two ends. The CDR3 is 15 amino acids. The sequencing input was blood, either unsorted or a sorted T cell fraction (not recorded which). The V gene is TRBV27, the J gene TRBJ1-4; D is perhaps TRBD1 (5 bases). The source of this sequence is a male donor with ankylosing spondylitis. Here the CDR3 reads CASTPRGVYREKLFF. In DNA, the CDR3 is TGTGCCAGCACCCCCCGGGGGGTGTATCGGGAAAAACTGTTTTTT.